Reported below is one TCR beta chain. Unmatched junction bases numbered 9, after V lost 5 bases and J lost 4 bases. Germline V gene lookup returns CDR1 SGHTA and CDR2 FQGNSA. The CDR3 is made up of 15 amino acids. The sample belongs to a study of T cells in tumors after PD-1 blockade. The assay was immunoSEQ multiplex PCR, and TCRdb's table has in-frame clones only and misses some. In the table there are approximately 50,000 clones, approximately 79% of which are singletons. Material: PBMCs, obtained before anti-PD-1 therapy. The chain is built from TRBV7-2 and TRBJ1-2; TRBD1 aligns across 8 bases. The clonotype comes from a human donor with advanced basal cell or squamous cell carcinoma (not recorded which). For the CDR3, the DNA is TGTGCCAGCAGCCCTCGACAGGGGTCTAGCTATGGCTACACCTTC. The encoded protein is CASSPRQGSSYGYTF.